This T cell receptor (beta chain) originates from a study of chemoradiotherapy in HPV16-positive cancers. The CDR3 consists of 12 residues. V was trimmed by 10 bases and J by 1 base, leaving 8 bases between them. CDR1 is MNHEY and CDR2 is SMNVEV in the germline V gene (reference sequence). This clone was seen a few times. Assay used: immunoSEQ multiplex PCR; TCRdb lists only in-frame clones, some missing. The sample shows about 10,000 clones, approximately 71% of them seen only once. The material was obtained from a patient who underwent chemoradiotherapy. The chain recombines TRBV27 with TRBJ1-5; D unresolved. This TCR was recovered from a human donor with HPV-associated anogenital cancer. For the CDR3, the DNA is TGTGCCACCGAGGGAAGCAATCAGCCCCAGCATTTT. As protein: CATEGSNQPQHF.